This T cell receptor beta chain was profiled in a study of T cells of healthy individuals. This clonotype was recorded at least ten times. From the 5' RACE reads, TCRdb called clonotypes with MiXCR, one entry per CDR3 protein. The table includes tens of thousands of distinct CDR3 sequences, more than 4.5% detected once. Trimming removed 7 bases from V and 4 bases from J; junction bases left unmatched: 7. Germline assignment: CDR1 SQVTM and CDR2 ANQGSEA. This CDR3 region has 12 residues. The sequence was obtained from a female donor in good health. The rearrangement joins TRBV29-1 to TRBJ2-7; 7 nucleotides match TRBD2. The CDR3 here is CSAVAGAYEQYF. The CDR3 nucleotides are TGCAGCGCCGTAGCGGGCGCGTACGAGCAGTACTTC.